Reported below is one T cell receptor beta chain. Its cognate antigen is unknown. Within the sample, other DNA sequences also encode this same CDR3. The germline CDR1 and CDR2 sequences are KGHSH and LQKENI. CDR3 length: 13 residues. V dropped 3 bases and J dropped 6; count of bases not matched to a gene: 2. Measured with immunoSEQ multiplex PCR; TCRdb has only the in-frame clones, and not every one. Among roughly 2,300,000 clones listed, 85% to 95% were seen once. This entry comes from a study of shared clonotypes between healthy human individuals. Study as a whole: A few men and a couple of women, aged 18 to 49, were donors. Study findings and constraints: The low donor count limited represented genetic and exposure-history diversity.

The chain carries TRBV18 and TRBJ2-3; TRBD2 aligns across 8 bases. This receptor was obtained from a man between 18 and 29 years old in good health. Some clones in this sample may be carry-over from other donors' samples. The sample comprised naive CD4+ T cells from PBMCs. As to subset: CD45RA+ positively selected. The DNA of the CDR3 is TGTGCCAGCTCACCTACTAGCGGCGATACGCAGTATTTT. This gives the protein CASSPTSGDTQYF. Complete variable domain (other parts from reference TRBV18 and TRBJ2-3): NAGVMQNPRHLVRRRGQEARLRCSPMKGHSHVYWYRQLPEEGLKFMVYLQKENIIDESGMPKERFSAEFPKEGPSILRIQQVVRGDSAAYFCASSPTSGDTQYFGPGTRLTVL.